Shown below are 21 T cell receptor beta chains from a single sample sequenced in a study of technical replicates of blood from a handful of donors (TCRdb year 2017). Library method: the immunoSEQ multiplex PCR assay. TCRdb mirrors the immuneACCESS table, restricted to in-frame sequences. Some clones are absent from its copies; in checked studies, under half trace to an unresolved V gene, and the reason for the others is unknown. The sample records about 56,000 clones, 93% of which are singletons. Clones ranked in the top ten supply 3.5% to 4.5% of the sample. What was sequenced was PBMCs. Receptor source: a human donor in good health. Some clones in this sample may be carry-over from other donors' samples.

The chain joins TRBV23-1 to TRBJ1-2; tentatively, D is TRBD1 (6 bases). TRBV23-1 is known as an ORF, though its function is uncertain. Trimming took off 2 bases at V and 4 bases at J, with 11 bases between the two ends. The CDR3 length is 14 residues. CDR3 amino acids: CASSQGQPIYGYTF. In DNA, the CDR3 is TGCGCCAGCAGTCAAGGACAGCCAATCTATGGCTACACCTTC.

The rearrangement uses TRBV29-1 and TRBJ2-1, with D possibly TRBD1 on 6 matching bases. Germline V gene lookup returns CDR1 SQVTM and CDR2 ANQGSEA. V gave up 7 bases and J gave up 4 bases, with 17 bases separating them. The length of the CDR3 is 14 residues. The CDR3: CSGTSGTTYNEQFF. The CDR3 DNA sequence: TGCAGCGGAACCTCCGGGACAACTTACAATGAGCAGTTCTTC.

V gene TRBV11-3 combines with J gene TRBJ2-1; D unresolved. V was trimmed by 0 bases and J by 3 bases, leaving 9 bases between them. The CDR3 sequence is 15 residues long. CDR1 and CDR2 (germline): SGHNT, YENEEA. CDR3 amino acids: CASSLDQEGYNEQFF. The CDR3 DNA reads as TGTGCCAGCAGCTTAGATCAGGAAGGCTACAATGAGCAGTTCTTC.

This clone showed up many times. The V call is TRBV19, the J call TRBJ1-5, with 10 bases that match TRBD1. Germline V gene data show CDR1 as LNHDA and CDR2 as SQIVND (reference sequence). With V trimmed by 1 base and J by 9 bases, 6 bases remained unmatched. This CDR3 is built from 15 residues. DNA of the CDR3: TGTGCCAGTAGTATAGTTAGGACAGGGGGGTTGCCCCAGCATTTT. It encodes CASSIVRTGGLPQHF.

The chain carries TRBV11-2 and TRBJ2-5; tentative D call: TRBD2 (8 bases). The CDR3 has 15 amino acids. CDR1 and CDR2 from the germline V gene are SGHAT and FQNNGV. V was cut by 4 bases and J by 3 bases, with 15 bases left in between. Here the CDR3 DNA reads TGTGCCAGCAGCTCCGGGAGGGGGCGCAAAGAGACCCAGTACTTC. It yields the protein CASSSGRGRKETQYF.

The chain carries TRBV19 and TRBJ2-3; 8 bases match TRBD2. The CDR3 runs 14 residues. V was pared by 4 bases and J by 4 bases, with 4 bases of the junction left unmatched. The V gene's germline CDR1 is LNHDA and CDR2 SQIVND (reference sequence). CDR3 in DNA: TGTGCCAGTAGTAATCGGGGGGGGGCAGATACGCAGTATTTT. This translates into CASSNRGGADTQYF.

This chain joins TRBV18 and TRBJ2-5, with D tentatively TRBD1 (6 bases). The CDR3 spans 14 residues. Germline assignment: CDR1 KGHSH and CDR2 LQKENI. V lost 3 bases and J 5 bases, leaving 13 bases between the germline ends. CDR3 DNA: TGTGCCAGCTCACCCTTGGACAGTGGGGAGACCCAGTACTTC. It specifies CASSPLDSGETQYF.

V is TRBV4-3 and J is TRBJ1-5; D remains unclear. The CDR3 loop spans 17 amino acids. Trimming took off 2 bases at V and 0 bases at J, with 14 bases between the two ends. The germline gives CDR1 LGHNA, CDR2 YSLEER. CDR3: CASSQSVGRFSNQPQHF. The CDR3 DNA is TGCGCCAGCAGCCAATCCGTAGGCAGGTTTAGCAATCAGCCCCAGCATTTT.

The genes are TRBV7-9 and TRBJ1-4, with D possibly TRBD1 on 5 matching bases. V lost 4 bases and J 5 bases, leaving 5 bases between the germline ends. Germline V gene sequence: CDR1 SEHNR, CDR2 FQNEAQ (reference sequence). The CDR3 loop spans 12 amino acids. CDR3 protein: CASSSGNEKLFF. CDR3 DNA sequence: TGTGCCAGCAGCTCAGGGAATGAAAAACTGTTTTTT.

This chain connects TRBV5-1 to TRBJ2-7; 8 bases line up with TRBD2. Germline V gene data show CDR1 as SGHRS and CDR2 as YFSETQ. The J segment lost 5 bases and the V segment lost 7 bases, leaving 5 bases of the junction unmatched. The CDR3 is 12 amino acids. CDR3 protein: CASYLSGNEQYF. The CDR3 DNA reads as TGCGCCAGCTACCTTAGCGGGAACGAGCAGTACTTC.

The chain uses TRBV6-5 and TRBJ2-3; TRBD2 agrees at 9 bases. CDR1 and CDR2 (germline): MNHEY, SVGAGI. This CDR3 contains 16 residues. Trimming at V came to 0 bases and at J to 1 base, leaving 2 bases not matched to a gene. The CDR3 nucleotides read TGTGCCAGCAGTTACTCGGTAGCGGGGGGCACAGATACGCAGTATTTT. Translating it yields CASSYSVAGGTDTQYF.

The V and J genes are TRBV5-8 and TRBJ1-2; D not certain. Trimming stripped 1 base from V and 3 bases from J, with 7 bases between. The CDR3 consists of 13 residues. Germline assignment: CDR1 SGHTS and CDR2 YDEGEE. CDR3 residues: CASSLTEYYGYTF. The CDR3 DNA reads TGTGCCAGCAGCTTGACAGAATACTATGGCTACACCTTC.

This clone was counted once. This chain connects TRBV15 to TRBJ2-3; TRBD2 aligns across 7 bases. Germline values: CDR1 LNHNV, CDR2 YYDKDF (reference sequence). This CDR3 has 17 amino acids. Unmatched junction bases numbered 14, after V lost 3 bases and J lost 5 bases. The CDR3 here is CATSSQRASGPGDTQYF. For the CDR3, the DNA is TGTGCCACCAGCAGTCAGAGGGCTAGCGGACCGGGAGATACGCAGTATTTT.

V is TRBV7-6 and J is TRBJ1-1; 8 bases match TRBD1. The germline CDR1 and CDR2 sequences are SGHVS and FNYEAQ. The ends lost 2 bases at V and 0 bases at J; junction bases unmatched: 5. The CDR3 is made up of 16 amino acids. CDR3 in DNA: TGTGCCAGCAGCTTATGGACAGGGAAAATGAACACTGAAGCTTTCTTT. Encoded protein: CASSLWTGKMNTEAFF.

J is TRBJ1-1 and V is TRBV4-3; D uncertain. Per the germline V gene, CDR1 is LGHNA and CDR2 is YSLEER. This CDR3 has 15 residues. V shed 1 base and J shed 2 bases, with 11 bases lying between them. The CDR3 is CASSQVDGINTEAFF. CDR3 nucleotides: TGCGCCAGCAGCCAAGTCGACGGGATAAACACTGAAGCTTTCTTT.

The rearrangement uses TRBV13 and TRBJ2-7; TRBD2 matches at 10 bases. CDR1 and CDR2 from the germline V gene are PRHDT and FYEKMQ (reference sequence). CDR3 length equals 15 residues. V dropped 1 base and J dropped 5; count of bases not matched to a gene: 5. The CDR3 region has the DNA TGTGCCAGCAGCTTAGCAGCGGGAGGGACCCACGAGCAGTACTTC. Protein sequence: CASSLAAGGTHEQYF.

This chain uses TRBV6-1 with TRBJ1-5; 10 bases fit TRBD1. J gave up 7 bases and V 6 bases, and 9 bases lay outside the gene matches. The CDR3 runs to 15 residues. In germline, CDR1 is MNHNS, CDR2 SASEGT. CDR3 region: CASSLDRGFRQPQHF. The CDR3 coding sequence is TGTGCCAGCAGCTTGGACAGGGGGTTCAGACAGCCCCAGCATTTT.

The chain combines TRBV4-1 with TRBJ2-3; D not resolved. Deletions cut 0 bases from V and 1 base from J, with 5 bases between. Per the germline V gene, CDR1 is MGHRA and CDR2 is YSYEKL. The CDR3 has 14 amino acids. DNA of the CDR3: TGCGCCAGCAGCCAAGATATTGGCACAGATACGCAGTATTTT. This codes for CASSQDIGTDTQYF.

This chain links TRBV4-1 with TRBJ1-2, with 8 bases identical to TRBD1. The germline V gene encodes CDR1 MGHRA and CDR2 YSYEKL. This CDR3 is built from 15 residues. V dropped 4 bases and J dropped 8; count of bases not matched to a gene: 12. Written as DNA, the CDR3 is TGCGCCAGCAGCCCGGGCGGGCAGGGGGCGGGGGGCTACACCTTC. Translation gives CASSPGGQGAGGYTF.

V is TRBV27 and J is TRBJ1-2; D might be TRBD1 (6 bases). V was clipped by 6 bases and J by 4 bases, with 15 bases between them. Germline-derived CDR1 and CDR2 are MNHEY and SMNVEV (reference sequence). The CDR3 runs 14 residues. The CDR3 nucleotides are TGTGCCAGCAGCCAGCGGGGGGCCACCTATGGCTACACCTTC. The encoded protein is CASSQRGATYGYTF.

V usage is TRBV4-2 and J usage is TRBJ2-7; D possibly corresponds to TRBD2 (6 bases). V was clipped by 2 bases and J by 2 bases, with 13 bases between them. This CDR3 spans 15 amino acids. CDR1 LGHNA and CDR2 YNFKEQ come from the germline V gene. For the CDR3, the DNA is TGTGCCAGCAGCCAAAATAGGGGCGGGACCTACGAGCAGTACTTC. This encodes CASSQNRGGTYEQYF.